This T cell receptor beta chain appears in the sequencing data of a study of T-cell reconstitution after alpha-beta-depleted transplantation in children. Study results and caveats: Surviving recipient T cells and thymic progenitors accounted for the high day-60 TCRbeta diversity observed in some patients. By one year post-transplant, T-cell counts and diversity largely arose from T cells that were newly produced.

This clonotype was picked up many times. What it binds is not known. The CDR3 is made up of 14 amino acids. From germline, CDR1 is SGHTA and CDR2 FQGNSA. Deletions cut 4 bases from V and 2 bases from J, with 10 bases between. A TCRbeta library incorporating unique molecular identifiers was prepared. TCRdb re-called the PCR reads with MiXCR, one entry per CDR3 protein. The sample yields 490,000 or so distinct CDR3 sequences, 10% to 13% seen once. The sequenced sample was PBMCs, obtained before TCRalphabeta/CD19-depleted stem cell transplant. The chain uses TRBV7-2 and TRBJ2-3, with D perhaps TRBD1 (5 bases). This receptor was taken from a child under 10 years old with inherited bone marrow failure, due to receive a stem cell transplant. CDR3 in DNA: TGTGCCAGCAGCTCGACAGTTAACACAGATACGCAGTATTTT. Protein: CASSSTVNTDTQYF.